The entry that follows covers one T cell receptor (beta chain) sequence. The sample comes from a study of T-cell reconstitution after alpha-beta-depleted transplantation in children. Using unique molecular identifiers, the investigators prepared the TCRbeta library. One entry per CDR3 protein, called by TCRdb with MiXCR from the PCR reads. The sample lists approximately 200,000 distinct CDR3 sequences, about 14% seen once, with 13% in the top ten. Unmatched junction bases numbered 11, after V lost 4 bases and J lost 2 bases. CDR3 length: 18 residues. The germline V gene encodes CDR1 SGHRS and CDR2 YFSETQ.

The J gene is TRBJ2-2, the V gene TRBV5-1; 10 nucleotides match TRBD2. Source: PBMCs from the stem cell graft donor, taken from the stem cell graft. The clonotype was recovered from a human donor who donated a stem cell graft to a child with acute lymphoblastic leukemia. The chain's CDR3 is CASSPNLGTSANTGELFF. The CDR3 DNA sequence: TGCGCCAGCAGCCCGAACCTAGGGACTAGCGCTAACACCGGGGAGCTGTTTTTT.